The 21 T cell receptor beta chains in this list originate from one sample, sequenced in a study of cytomegalovirus exposure and HLA in healthy donors. Generated by immunoSEQ multiplex PCR, the TCRdb table keeps only in-frame clones and is missing some. The table shows roughly 120,000 clones, with around 85% occurring only once. Sequenced material: PBMCs. The origin of the receptors is a woman in her 30s in good health and CMV-seronegative.

The chain couples TRBV19 to TRBJ2-2, with D possibly being TRBD1 (7 bases). The CDR3 runs 15 residues. V lost 7 bases to trimming and J lost 3 bases, with 15 bases between them. Per germline, CDR1 LNHDA and CDR2 SQIVND (reference sequence). The CDR3 loop reads CASTAGQTDTGELFF. The CDR3, as DNA: TGTGCCAGTACCGCGGGACAGACTGACACCGGGGAGCTGTTTTTT.

The rearrangement uses TRBV19 and TRBJ1-2; 7 nucleotides align to TRBD1. Germline V gene lookup returns CDR1 LNHDA and CDR2 SQIVND (reference sequence). The CDR3 is 15 residues long. The V and J ends lost 0 bases and 3 bases, in that order; junction bases with no gene match: 4. As DNA, the CDR3 is TGTGCCAGTAGTATAGAAGCGGACAGGTACTATGGCTACACCTTC. Translation gives CASSIEADRYYGYTF.

In this sample, this clone turned up a few times. The V and J genes are TRBV18 and TRBJ1-1, with TRBD1 identical over 8 bases. CDR1 is KGHSH and CDR2 is LQKENI in the germline V gene. The ends lost 3 bases at V and 5 bases at J; junction bases unmatched: 8. The CDR3 is 15 residues long. DNA for the CDR3: TGTGCCAGCTCACCGGACAGGGTTAAGGGTACTGAAGCTTTCTTT. This gives the protein CASSPDRVKGTEAFF.

Only one count was recorded for this clone. This chain links TRBV5-4 with TRBJ2-7, with 8 bases that match TRBD2. Germline V gene sequence: CDR1 SGHNT, CDR2 YYREEE (reference sequence). Germline trimming cut 4 bases from V and 6 bases from J; bases unmatched to any gene: 15. This CDR3 contains 16 residues. The CDR3 DNA reads as TGTGCCAGCAGCCTCGGGGGGGCTCCTTCCCCCCTCGAGCAGTACTTC. As protein: CASSLGGAPSPLEQYF.

V and J are TRBV5-8 and TRBJ2-5; D remains unclear. The CDR3 has 12 amino acids. From germline, CDR1 is SGHTS and CDR2 YDEGEE. Trimming took off 4 bases at V and 5 bases at J, with 9 bases between the two ends. In DNA, the CDR3 is TGTGCCAGCAGCCGTGTCCCGGAGACCCAGTACTTC. The encoded protein is CASSRVPETQYF.

The rearrangement links TRBV18 to TRBJ1-5; 11 nucleotides line up with TRBD1. J gave up 5 bases and V 2 bases, and 2 bases lay outside the gene matches. Germline V gene sequence: CDR1 KGHSH, CDR2 LQKENI. CDR3 size: 15 residues. This CDR3 reads CASSPSGQGDQPQHF. For the CDR3, the DNA is TGTGCCAGCTCACCATCGGGACAGGGGGATCAGCCCCAGCATTTT.

V usage is TRBV2 and J usage is TRBJ2-7, with D possibly being TRBD2 (6 bases). The CDR3 is 15 residues long. V lost 1 base, J lost 4 bases, and 14 bases lay in between. From germline, CDR1 is SNHLY and CDR2 FYNNEI. CDR3 sequence (DNA): TGTGCCAGCAGTGAAGGGTGGGGGGAGGAGTACGAGCAGTACTTC. This translates into CASSEGWGEEYEQYF.

The chain uses TRBV5-4 and TRBJ2-5, with TRBD2 matching over 15 bases. The CDR3 has 14 amino acids. With V trimmed by 9 bases and J by 2 bases, 2 bases remained unmatched. Germline CDR1 reads SGHNT; CDR2 reads YYREEE (reference sequence). This CDR3 reads CATGLAGGQETQYF. CDR3 DNA: TGTGCCACCGGACTAGCGGGGGGGCAAGAGACCCAGTACTTC.

To note about this clone: Germline is not matched at one junction end, which may reflect a read error. The CDR3 coding sequence is TGTGCCAGCGCCCTTACGAGAAGCACCGGGGAGCCGTTTTTT. This translates into CASALTRSTGEPFF. The genes are TRBV2 and TRBJ2-2; D is possibly TRBD2 (5 bases). CDR1 is SNHLY, CDR2 FYNNEI, per germline. The CDR3 loop spans 14 amino acids.

The chain is built from TRBV18 and TRBJ1-2, with TRBD1 matching 8 bases. Germline V gene sequence: CDR1 KGHSH, CDR2 LQKENI. V was clipped by 2 bases and J by 2 bases; unmatched bases: 1. The CDR3 sequence is 14 residues long. This chain's CDR3 is CASSPGTGNYGYTF. CDR3 sequence (DNA): TGTGCCAGCTCACCAGGGACAGGCAACTATGGCTACACCTTC.

This clone came up a few times. The chain employs TRBV6-6 and TRBJ2-7; 8 bases are a match to TRBD1. The CDR3 covers 13 residues. The germline V gene has CDR1 MNHNY and CDR2 SVGAGI (reference sequence). J lost 4 bases, V lost 7 bases, and 6 bases had no gene match. This CDR3 reads CASTGGAGYEQYF. In DNA form, the CDR3 reads TGTGCCAGCACAGGGGGCGCCGGTTACGAGCAGTACTTC.

The chain has TRBV27 and TRBJ2-1; 14 bases agree with TRBD2. With V trimmed by 2 bases and J by 7 bases, 4 bases remained unmatched. Germline assignment: CDR1 MNHEY and CDR2 SMNVEV (reference sequence). The CDR3 sequence is 16 residues long. The CDR3 is CASSLVGLAGVNEQFF. In nucleotides, the CDR3 is TGTGCCAGCAGTTTAGTGGGACTAGCGGGGGTTAATGAGCAGTTCTTC.

J is TRBJ1-6 and V is TRBV9, with D possibly being TRBD1 (5 bases). Germline V gives CDR1 SGDLS, CDR2 YYNGEE. V lost 3 bases, J lost 7 bases, and 11 bases lay in between. The CDR3 consists of 14 residues. The CDR3 DNA reads TGTGCCAGCAGCGCCCGACAGCAGAATTCACCCCTCCACTTT. Its protein product is CASSARQQNSPLHF.

The chain couples TRBV18 to TRBJ2-3; TRBD2 matches 10 bases. Trimming cost V 6 bases and J 4 bases; bases outside gene matches: 10. The germline V gene encodes CDR1 KGHSH and CDR2 LQKENI. CDR3 length: 16 residues. In DNA form, the CDR3 reads TGTGCCAGCTCTCCTAGGACTAGCGGAGGGTCAGATACGCAGTATTTT. It encodes CASSPRTSGGSDTQYF. Full variable domain (rest looked up from reference TRBV18 and TRBJ2-3): NAGVMQNPRHLVRRRGQEARLRCSPMKGHSHVYWYRQLPEEGLKFMVYLQKENIIDESGMPKERFSAEFPKEGPSILRIQQVVRGDSAAYFCASSPRTSGGSDTQYFGPGTRLTVL.

This rearrangement joins TRBV7-9 to TRBJ2-5; D uncertain. This CDR3 has 15 amino acids. CDR1 and CDR2 (germline): SEHNR, FQNEAQ (reference sequence). Trimming pared 5 bases from V and 7 bases from J, leaving 20 bases between. CDR3 sequence: CASSREEVSSGTQYF. The DNA for the CDR3 is TGTGCCAGCAGCCGAGAAGAAGTCAGCTCGGGGACCCAGTACTTC.

The CDR3 spells CASSFSIGLAGEEFF. CDR3 DNA: TGTGCCAGCAGCTTTTCTATTGGGCTAGCGGGGGAAGAGTTCTTC. The chain is built from TRBV5-4 and TRBJ2-1, with TRBD2 matching 10 bases. V shed 2 bases, J shed 14 bases, and the junction held 13 bases outside the gene matches. The CDR3 runs to 15 residues. CDR1 and CDR2 from the germline V gene are SGHNT and YYREEE (reference sequence).

This rearrangement joins TRBV6-6 to TRBJ1-6; 9 bases are a match to TRBD1. The V gene end was trimmed by 6 bases and the J gene end by 7 bases; junction bases not matched to a gene: 7. Germline CDR1 reads MNHNY; CDR2 reads SVGAGI (reference sequence). This CDR3 comprises 15 residues. This CDR3 is CASRNRGQGNSPLHF. CDR3 DNA sequence: TGTGCCAGCAGAAATAGGGGACAGGGAAATTCACCCCTCCACTTT.

V gene TRBV2 combines with J gene TRBJ1-1; D is possibly TRBD1 (6 bases). Germline V gives CDR1 SNHLY, CDR2 FYNNEI. This CDR3 has 14 amino acids. Trimming left V 5 bases short and J 3 bases short, with 13 bases between. CDR3 amino acids: CASSYTGLDTEAFF. In DNA, the CDR3 is TGTGCCAGCAGTTACACAGGGTTGGACACTGAAGCTTTCTTT.

The V and J genes are TRBV5-1 and TRBJ1-4, with 11 nucleotides matching TRBD1. After removal of 4 bases from V and 8 bases from J, the junction contained 4 bases not matched to a gene. The germline gives CDR1 SGHRS, CDR2 YFSETQ. The CDR3 covers 14 residues. The CDR3 protein is CASSPGQGDEKLFF. The CDR3 DNA sequence: TGCGCCAGCAGCCCGGGACAGGGGGACGAAAAACTGTTTTTT.

This clone was detected once. V usage is TRBV15 and J usage is TRBJ1-2; tentatively, D is TRBD1 (5 bases). Germline V CDR1 and CDR2: LNHNV, YYDKDF (reference sequence). The CDR3 is made up of 13 amino acids. Between the trimmed V and J ends, which lost 1 base and 6 bases, there was a span of 9 bases. The CDR3 reads CATSRGRVDGYTF. CDR3 nucleotide sequence: TGTGCCACCAGCAGAGGCAGGGTCGATGGCTACACCTTC.

This sequence joins TRBV5-4 and TRBJ2-7; possible D gene TRBD1, 5 bases. The V gene's germline CDR1 is SGHNT and CDR2 YYREEE (reference sequence). This CDR3 is 13 amino acids long. V was clipped by 3 bases and J by 3 bases, with 10 bases between them. CDR3: CASSYQGNYEQYF. For the CDR3, the DNA is TGTGCCAGCAGCTATCAGGGAAACTACGAGCAGTACTTC.